These T cell receptor beta chains were read from a single sample in a study of CD8+ T cells in alopecia areata. The assay was immunoSEQ multiplex PCR, and TCRdb's table has in-frame clones only and misses some. The data hold approximately 200,000 clones, with approximately 56% observed a single time. The material sequenced was CD4+ T cells sorted from blood, taken at week 4, from a patient treated with tofacitinib. The receptors here all came from a human donor with alopecia areata. Each CDR3 is given with its conserved first and last residue. Each record gives: D gene, clone size, J gene, V gene, CDR3 protein, CDR3 DNA. D genes are given only for firm matches. Expanded clones are given a class, and other clones once, few, many or no size at all.

>-|-|TRBJ1-1|TRBV29-1
CSGSYMDTEAFF
TGCAGCGGATCGTACATGGACACTGAAGCTTTCTTT
>-|few|TRBJ2-5|TRBV29-1
CSVDDGRQETQYF
TGCAGCGTTGATGACGGGAGACAAGAGACCCAGTACTTC
>-|-|TRBJ1-2|TRBV20-1
CSAGANYGYTF
TGCAGTGCGGGAGCAAACTATGGCTACACCTTC
>-|-|TRBJ1-5|TRBV23-1
CASSSGEIRDQPQHF
TGCGCCAGCAGTTCAGGGGAGATACGCGATCAGCCCCAGCATTTT
>-|-|TRBJ2-1|TRBV15
CATSRVGINEQFF
TGTGCCACCAGCAGAGTCGGGATTAATGAGCAGTTCTTC
>TRBD2|-|TRBJ2-3|TRBV6-5
CASSYSGTNTDTQYF
TGTGCCAGCAGTTACTCGGGGACTAACACAGATACGCAGTATTTT
>-|-|TRBJ1-1|TRBV6-1
CASSEAGDTEAFF
TGTGCCAGCAGTGAAGCAGGGGACACTGAAGCTTTCTTT
>-|-|TRBJ2-2|TRBV29-1
CSVVPRHSNTGELFF
TGCAGCGTTGTTCCGCGACATTCGAACACCGGGGAGCTGTTTTTT
>-|-|TRBJ2-3|TRBV7-2
CASSLGVFQGYF
TGTGCCAGCAGCTTGGGAGTTTTCCAGGGGTATTTT
>-|few|TRBJ1-5|TRBV19
CASSPQGDYQPQHF
TGTGCCAGTAGTCCGCAGGGAGACTATCAGCCCCAGCATTTT
>-|-|TRBJ1-2|TRBV6-6
CASSGTHYGYTF
TGTGCCAGCAGCGGGACACACTATGGCTACACCTTC
>TRBD1|-|TRBJ2-5|TRBV5-1
CASSLENRGETQYF
TGCGCCAGCAGCTTGGAGAACAGGGGGGAGACCCAGTACTTC
>TRBD1|-|TRBJ2-1|TRBV2
CASSLDRANEQFF
TGTGCCAGCAGTTTGGACAGGGCAAATGAGCAGTTCTTC
>-|-|TRBJ1-2|TRBV2
CASSDGIHNYGYTF
TGTGCCAGCAGCGACGGAATCCATAACTATGGCTACACCTTC
>TRBD1|few|TRBJ2-5|TRBV7-2
CASSLLGQQETQYF
TGTGCCAGCAGCTTGCTGGGACAGCAAGAGACCCAGTACTTC
>TRBD1|few|TRBJ2-2|TRBV28
CASRPTGGGTGELFF
TGTGCCAGCAGACCTACAGGGGGAGGCACCGGGGAGCTGTTTTTT
>TRBD2|-|TRBJ2-1|TRBV11-3
CASSLGFLAGYNEQFF
TGTGCCAGCAGCTTAGGTTTCCTAGCGGGGTACAATGAGCAGTTCTTC
>TRBD1|many|TRBJ1-4|TRBV6-6
CASSYGTAEKLFF
TGTGCCAGCAGTTACGGGACAGCAGAAAAACTGTTTTTT
>-|-|TRBJ2-3|TRBV29-1
CSVGQATTDTQYF
TGCAGCGTGGGTCAGGCCACCACAGATACGCAGTATTTT
>-|few|TRBJ1-4|TRBV19
CASSISPDRFNEKLFF
TGTGCCAGTAGTATCAGCCCGGACAGATTTAATGAAAAACTGTTTTTT
>TRBD1|few|TRBJ1-2|TRBV2
CASSEAGDRGSGYTF
TGTGCCAGCAGTGAAGCTGGGGACAGGGGTAGTGGCTACACCTTC
>-|few|TRBJ2-5|TRBV28
CASQGTLQTQYF
TGTGCCAGCCAAGGGACACTCCAGACCCAGTACTTC
>TRBD1|-|TRBJ1-2|TRBV27
CASADRVQGYTF
TGTGCCAGCGCGGACAGGGTACAGGGCTACACCTTC
>-|once|TRBJ1-5|TRBV4-2
CASSQERGPQHF
TGTGCCAGCAGCCAAGAACGGGGGCCCCAGCATTTT
>TRBD1|few|TRBJ1-2|TRBV4-1
CASSQATRRQGNYGYTF
TGCGCCAGCAGCCAGGCCACTCGCAGACAGGGTAACTATGGCTACACCTTC
>-|-|TRBJ1-1|TRBV12-5
CASGTPAGAFF
TGTGCTAGTGGAACACCCGCCGGGGCTTTCTTT
>TRBD1|-|TRBJ2-1|TRBV28
CASSRTGATRRHNEQFF
TGTGCCAGCAGTAGGACAGGGGCCACCCGCCGCCACAATGAGCAGTTCTTC
>-|-|TRBJ2-7|TRBV9
CASSQEQGSYEQYF
TGTGCCAGCAGCCAAGAACAGGGATCCTACGAGCAGTACTTC
>-|-|TRBJ2-5|TRBV30
CASDSPGQQETQYF
TGTGCCTCAGATTCCCCCGGCCAGCAAGAGACCCAGTACTTC
>-|few|TRBJ2-5|TRBV7-2
CASSLVPPFAGQETQYF
TGTGCCAGCAGCTTAGTTCCCCCATTCGCGGGGCAAGAGACCCAGTACTTC
>-|-|TRBJ2-3|TRBV28
CASSNSGGGTDTQYF
TGTGCCAGCAGTAACTCCGGCGGAGGCACAGATACGCAGTATTTT
>-|-|TRBJ1-1|TRBV30
CAWSRRSRWGDGTEAFF
TGTGCCTGGAGCCGAAGGTCAAGGTGGGGCGATGGGACTGAAGCTTTCTTT
>-|-|TRBJ2-1|TRBV14
CASSQGGASSTYNEQFF
TGTGCCAGCAGCCAAGGTGGGGCTAGCTCCACCTACAATGAGCAGTTCTTC
>-|-|TRBJ1-4|TRBV2
CASTGEDEKLFF
TGTGCCAGCACAGGGGAGGATGAAAAACTGTTTTTT
>TRBD1|-|TRBJ2-1|TRBV18
CASSPPGTGYNNEQFF
TGTGCCAGCTCACCACCCGGGACAGGGTACAACAATGAGCAGTTCTTC
>-|few|TRBJ1-6|TRBV6-5
CASKRAQPTPLHF
TGTGCCAGCAAGAGGGCTCAACCAACACCCCTCCACTTT
>-|-|TRBJ1-2|TRBV15
CATSARGRDYGYTF
TGTGCCACCAGCGCTCGAGGGCGCGACTATGGCTACACCTTC
>-|few|TRBJ2-5|TRBV29-1
CSVWMEGATQYF
TGCAGCGTTTGGATGGAGGGGGCAACCCAGTACTTC
>-|-|TRBJ1-1|TRBV30
CAQNRLNTEAFF
TGTGCACAGAACAGATTGAACACTGAAGCTTTCTTT
>TRBD1|many|TRBJ1-2|TRBV28
CASSPPQGNFIDGYTF
TGTGCCAGCAGTCCGCCACAGGGGAACTTTATCGATGGCTACACCTTC
>TRBD1|-|TRBJ1-1|TRBV27
CASSRPGQGYTEAFF
TGTGCCAGCAGCCGGCCGGGACAGGGGTACACTGAAGCTTTCTTT